This is a list of T cell receptor beta chains from one sample in a study of cytomegalovirus exposure and HLA in healthy donors. Profiling relied on immunoSEQ multiplex PCR, and the TCRdb table lists in-frame clones only, not all of them. There are about 140,000 clones in the sample; 70% to 85% occur only once, and around 1.9% lies in the top ten. Material: PBMCs. These receptors came from a woman aged 40 to 50 in good health and CMV-seronegative. Both conserved end residues are part of each CDR3. Fields, in order: J gene, V gene, CDR3 protein.

>TRBJ2-5|TRBV28
CASNPGVGWYKETQYF
>TRBJ2-1|TRBV28
CASSYPQAYYNEQFF
>TRBJ2-3|TRBV4-2
CASSLMGRTSGTDTQYF
>TRBJ1-6|TRBV5-1
CASSPGGGHSPLHF
>TRBJ2-1|TRBV13
CASSLTGLAGGEQFF
>TRBJ1-1|TRBV7-9
CASSFGDTEAFF
>TRBJ2-1|TRBV7-2
CASSRTPETYNEQFF
>TRBJ2-7|TRBV7-2
CASSPRQGGAYEQYF
>TRBJ2-7|TRBV2
CASSEDMTGNYEQYF
>TRBJ2-7|TRBV6-1
CASSESLYEQYF
>TRBJ1-3|TRBV6-5
CASSYSRGTGNTIYF
>TRBJ2-7|TRBV7-2
CASSSGLGEQYF
>TRBJ1-2|TRBV19
CASSPRGSKNYGYTF
>TRBJ2-1|TRBV7-2
CASSLLYGVAQFF
>TRBJ2-1|TRBV5-4
CASSLMSGRAVLGNEQFF
>TRBJ2-2|TRBV7-2
CASSLVSGRATGELFF
>TRBJ2-7|TRBV4-1
CASSQDLAGLGYEQYF
>TRBJ1-1|TRBV19
CASSLLVRDSTEAFF
>TRBJ2-3|TRBV7-9
CASSFDRGPISPDTQYF
>TRBJ1-1|TRBV5-1
CASSYPTGWTTEAFF
>TRBJ2-4|TRBV28
CASNGGGLTLGIQYF
>TRBJ2-6|TRBV18
CASSPIFPGQGEAGANVLTF
>TRBJ1-3|TRBV7-9
CASSLGNSGNTIYF
>TRBJ1-5|TRBV19
CASSIQGGNSNQPQHF
>TRBJ2-3|TRBV10-1
CASGGRGELDTQYF
>TRBJ1-4|TRBV6-1
CASNRQLNEKLFF
>TRBJ2-7|TRBV11-1
CASSSRGQGANEQYF
>TRBJ2-7|TRBV29-1
CSAGQGAYEQYF
>TRBJ1-6|TRBV9
CASSVEAGLGSYNSPLHF
>TRBJ1-5|TRBV19
CASSIVGQGGQPQHF
>TRBJ1-5|TRBV30
CAWVDRVNQPQHF
>TRBJ2-1|TRBV6-1
CASRTGTGTYNEQFF
>TRBJ2-2|TRBV19
CATLTGELFF
>TRBJ2-2|TRBV6-5
CASRKGLLTGELFF
>TRBJ1-2|TRBV5-4
CASSLQGAGTF
>TRBJ2-1|TRBV5-1
CASSWQPAGTINEQFF
>TRBJ1-2|TRBV30
CAWRDTGGYGYTF
>TRBJ2-1|TRBV7-2
CASSPPGNNEQFF
>TRBJ2-3|TRBV11-2
CASSLVGTSADTQYF
>TRBJ2-7|TRBV28
CASSSSPFLLDRESYEQYF